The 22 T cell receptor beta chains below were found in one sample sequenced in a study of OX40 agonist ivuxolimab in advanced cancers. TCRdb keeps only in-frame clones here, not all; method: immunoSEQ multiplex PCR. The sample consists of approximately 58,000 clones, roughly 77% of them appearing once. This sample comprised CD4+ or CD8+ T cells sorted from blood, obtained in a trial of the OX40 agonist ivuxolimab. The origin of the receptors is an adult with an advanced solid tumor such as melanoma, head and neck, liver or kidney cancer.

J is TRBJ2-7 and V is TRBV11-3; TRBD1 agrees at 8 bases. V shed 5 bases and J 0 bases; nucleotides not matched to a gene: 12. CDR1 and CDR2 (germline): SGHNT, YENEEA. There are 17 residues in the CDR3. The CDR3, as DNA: TGTGCCAGCAGCCCATTCCGGGACAGGTTTCTCTCCTACGAGCAGTACTTC. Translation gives CASSPFRDRFLSYEQYF.

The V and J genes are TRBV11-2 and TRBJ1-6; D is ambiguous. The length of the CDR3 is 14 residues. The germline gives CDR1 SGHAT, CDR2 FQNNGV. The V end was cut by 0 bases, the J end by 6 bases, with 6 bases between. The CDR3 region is CASSLDRFNSPLHF. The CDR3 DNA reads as TGTGCCAGCAGCTTAGACAGGTTTAATTCACCCCTCCACTTT.

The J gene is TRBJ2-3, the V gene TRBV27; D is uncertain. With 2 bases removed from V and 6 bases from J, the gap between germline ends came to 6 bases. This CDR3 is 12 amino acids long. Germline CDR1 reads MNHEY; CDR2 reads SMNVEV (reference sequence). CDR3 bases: TGTGCCAGCAGTTTAGGTTGGGATACGCAGTATTTT. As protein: CASSLGWDTQYF.

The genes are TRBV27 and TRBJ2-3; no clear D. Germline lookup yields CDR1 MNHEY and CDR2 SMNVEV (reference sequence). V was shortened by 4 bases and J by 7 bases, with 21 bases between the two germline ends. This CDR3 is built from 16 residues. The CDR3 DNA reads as TGTGCCAGCAGTTACTCTATCAAAAGATTGCGGAATACGCAGTATTTT. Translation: CASSYSIKRLRNTQYF.

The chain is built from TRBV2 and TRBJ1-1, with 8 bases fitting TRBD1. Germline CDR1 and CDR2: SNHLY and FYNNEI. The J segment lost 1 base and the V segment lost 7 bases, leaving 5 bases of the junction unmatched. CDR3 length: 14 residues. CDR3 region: CASTLDRANTEAFF. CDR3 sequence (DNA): TGTGCCAGCACCCTGGACAGGGCGAACACTGAAGCTTTCTTT.

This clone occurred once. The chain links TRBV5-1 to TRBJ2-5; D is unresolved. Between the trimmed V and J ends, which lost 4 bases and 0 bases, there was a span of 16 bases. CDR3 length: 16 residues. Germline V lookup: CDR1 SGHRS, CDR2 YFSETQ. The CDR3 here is CASSPSILANQETQYF. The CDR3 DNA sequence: TGCGCCAGCAGCCCATCAATTTTGGCTAACCAAGAGACCCAGTACTTC.

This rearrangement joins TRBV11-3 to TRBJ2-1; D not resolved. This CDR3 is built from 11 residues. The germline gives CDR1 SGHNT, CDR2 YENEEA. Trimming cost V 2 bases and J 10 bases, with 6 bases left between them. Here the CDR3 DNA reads TGTGCCAGCAGCTTACAGGTAGAGCAGTTCTTC. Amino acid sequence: CASSLQVEQFF.

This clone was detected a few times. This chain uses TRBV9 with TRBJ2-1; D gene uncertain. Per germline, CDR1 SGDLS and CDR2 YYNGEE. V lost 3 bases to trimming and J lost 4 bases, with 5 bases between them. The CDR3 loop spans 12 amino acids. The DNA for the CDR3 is TGTGCCAGCAGCGGGGCATACAATGAGCAGTTCTTC. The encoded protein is CASSGAYNEQFF.

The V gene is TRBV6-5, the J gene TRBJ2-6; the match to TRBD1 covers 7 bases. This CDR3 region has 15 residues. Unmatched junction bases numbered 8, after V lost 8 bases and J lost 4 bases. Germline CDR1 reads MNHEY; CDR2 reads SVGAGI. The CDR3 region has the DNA TGTGCCAGCGGAAAAACAGGGGTAGGGGCCAACGTCCTGACTTTC. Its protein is CASGKTGVGANVLTF.

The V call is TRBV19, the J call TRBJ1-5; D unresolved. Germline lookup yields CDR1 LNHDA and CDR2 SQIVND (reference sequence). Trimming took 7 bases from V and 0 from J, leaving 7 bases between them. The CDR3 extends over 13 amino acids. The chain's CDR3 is CASNRNSNQPQHF. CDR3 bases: TGTGCCAGTAATAGAAATAGCAATCAGCCCCAGCATTTT.

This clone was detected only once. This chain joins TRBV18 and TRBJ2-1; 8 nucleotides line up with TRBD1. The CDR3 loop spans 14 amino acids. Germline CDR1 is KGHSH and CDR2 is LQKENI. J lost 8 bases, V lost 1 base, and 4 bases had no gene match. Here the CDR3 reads CASSPQGQGYEQFF. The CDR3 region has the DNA TGTGCCAGCTCACCACAAGGACAGGGTTATGAGCAGTTCTTC.

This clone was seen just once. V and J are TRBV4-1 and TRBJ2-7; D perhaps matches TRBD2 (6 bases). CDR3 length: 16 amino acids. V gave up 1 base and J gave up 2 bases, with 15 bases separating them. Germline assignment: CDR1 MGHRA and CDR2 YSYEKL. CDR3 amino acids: CASSQVAAGPTYEQYF. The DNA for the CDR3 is TGCGCCAGCAGCCAAGTTGCGGCGGGACCAACCTACGAGCAGTACTTC.

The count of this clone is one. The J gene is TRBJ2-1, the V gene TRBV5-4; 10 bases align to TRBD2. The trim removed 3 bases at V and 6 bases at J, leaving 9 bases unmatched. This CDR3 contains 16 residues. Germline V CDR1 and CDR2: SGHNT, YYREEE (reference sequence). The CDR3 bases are TGTGCCAGCAGCTCGACTGGACTAGCGGTGGGCAATGAGCAGTTCTTC. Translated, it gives CASSSTGLAVGNEQFF.

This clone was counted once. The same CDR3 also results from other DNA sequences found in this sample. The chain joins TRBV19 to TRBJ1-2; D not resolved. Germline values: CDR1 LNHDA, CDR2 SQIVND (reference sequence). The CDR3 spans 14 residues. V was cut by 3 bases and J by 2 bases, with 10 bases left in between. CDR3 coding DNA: TGTGCCAGTAGTATCGTCGGCGGAAACTATGGCTACACCTTC. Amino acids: CASSIVGGNYGYTF.

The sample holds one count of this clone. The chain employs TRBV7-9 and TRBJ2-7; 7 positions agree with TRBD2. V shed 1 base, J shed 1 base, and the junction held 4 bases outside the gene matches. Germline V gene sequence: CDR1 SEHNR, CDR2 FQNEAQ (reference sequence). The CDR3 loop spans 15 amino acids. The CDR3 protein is CASSLEGLPSYEQYF. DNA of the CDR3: TGTGCCAGCAGCTTAGAGGGACTACCGTCCTACGAGCAGTACTTC. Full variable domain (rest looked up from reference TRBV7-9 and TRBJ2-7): DTGVSQNPRHKITKRGQNVTFRCDPISEHNRLYWYRQTLGQGPEFLTYFQNEAQLEKSRLLSDRFSAERPKGSFSTLEIQRTEQGDSAMYLCASSLEGLPSYEQYFGPGTRLTVT.

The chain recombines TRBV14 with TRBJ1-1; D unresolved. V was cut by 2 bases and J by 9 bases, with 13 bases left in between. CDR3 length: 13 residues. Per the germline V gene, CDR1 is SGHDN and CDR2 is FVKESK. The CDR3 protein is CASSQPSTEKAFF. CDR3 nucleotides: TGTGCCAGCAGCCAACCGAGCACAGAGAAAGCTTTCTTT.

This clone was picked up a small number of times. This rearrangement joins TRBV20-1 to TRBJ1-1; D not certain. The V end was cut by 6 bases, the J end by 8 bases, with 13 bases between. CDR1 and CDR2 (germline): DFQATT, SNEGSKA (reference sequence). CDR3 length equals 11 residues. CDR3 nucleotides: TGCAGTGCCAACGACGGGATCGAAGCTTTCTTT. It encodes CSANDGIEAFF.

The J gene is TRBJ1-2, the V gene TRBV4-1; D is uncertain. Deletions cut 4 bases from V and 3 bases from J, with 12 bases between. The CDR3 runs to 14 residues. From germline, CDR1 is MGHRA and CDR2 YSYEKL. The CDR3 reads CASSRGRVDYGYTF. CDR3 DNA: TGCGCCAGCAGCCGCGGGAGGGTTGACTATGGCTACACCTTC.

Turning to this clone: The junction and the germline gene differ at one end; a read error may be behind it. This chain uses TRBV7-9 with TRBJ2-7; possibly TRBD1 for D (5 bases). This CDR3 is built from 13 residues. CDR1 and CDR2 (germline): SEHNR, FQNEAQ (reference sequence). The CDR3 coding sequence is TGTGCCAGCAGCTTAGCGAGAACAGGATCGCTTGACTTC. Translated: CASSLARTGSLDF.

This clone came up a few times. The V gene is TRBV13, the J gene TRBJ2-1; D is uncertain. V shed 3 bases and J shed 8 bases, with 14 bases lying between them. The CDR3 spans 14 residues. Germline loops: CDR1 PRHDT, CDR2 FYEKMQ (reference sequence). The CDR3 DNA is TGTGCCAGCAGCTTTGTGTTTAGCATGCATGAGCAGTTCTTC. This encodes CASSFVFSMHEQFF.

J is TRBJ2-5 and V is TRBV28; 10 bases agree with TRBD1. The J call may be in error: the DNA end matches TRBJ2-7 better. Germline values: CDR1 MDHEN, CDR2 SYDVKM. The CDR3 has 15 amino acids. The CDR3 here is CASSSYGTGVNEQYF. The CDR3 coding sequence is TGTGCCAGCAGTTCCTATGGGACAGGGGTAAACGAGCAGTACTTC.

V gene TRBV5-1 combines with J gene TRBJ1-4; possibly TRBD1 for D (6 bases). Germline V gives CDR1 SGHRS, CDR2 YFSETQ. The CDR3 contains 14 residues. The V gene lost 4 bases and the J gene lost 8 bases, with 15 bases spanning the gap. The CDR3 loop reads CASSNRASKEKLFF. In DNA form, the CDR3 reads TGCGCCAGCAGCAACAGGGCGAGCAAGGAAAAACTGTTTTTT. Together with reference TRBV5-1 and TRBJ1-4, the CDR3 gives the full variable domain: KAGVTQTPRYLIKTRGQQVTLSCSPISGHRSVSWYQQTPGQGLQFLFEYFSETQRNKGNFPGRFSGRQFSNSRSEMNVSTLELGDSALYLCASSNRASKEKLFFGSGTQLSVL.